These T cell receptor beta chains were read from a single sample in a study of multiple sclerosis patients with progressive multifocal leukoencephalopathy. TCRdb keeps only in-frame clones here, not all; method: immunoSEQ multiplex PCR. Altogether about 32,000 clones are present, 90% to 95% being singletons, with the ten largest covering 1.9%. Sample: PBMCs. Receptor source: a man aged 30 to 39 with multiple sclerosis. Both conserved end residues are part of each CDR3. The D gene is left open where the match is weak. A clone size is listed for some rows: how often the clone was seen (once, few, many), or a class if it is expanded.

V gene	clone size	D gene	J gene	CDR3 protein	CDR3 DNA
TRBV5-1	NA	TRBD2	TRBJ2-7	CASSTWTSDYEQYF	TGCGCCAGCAGCACCTGGACTAGCGACTACGAGCAGTACTTC
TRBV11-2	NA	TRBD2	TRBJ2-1	CASSLGLAGADEQFF	TGTGCCAGCAGCTTGGGACTAGCGGGAGCGGATGAGCAGTTCTTC
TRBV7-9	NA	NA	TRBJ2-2	CASSLEGRARGELFF	TGTGCCAGCAGCTTAGAGGGGCGGGCACGTGGGGAGCTGTTTTTT
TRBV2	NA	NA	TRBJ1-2	CASSERSYGYTF	TGTGCCAGCAGTGAAAGAAGCTATGGCTACACCTTC
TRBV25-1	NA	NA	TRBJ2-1	CASSEYTPGEQFF	TGTGCCAGCAGTGAATATACCCCGGGTGAGCAGTTCTTC
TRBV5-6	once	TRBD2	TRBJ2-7	CASSNQRGSGYEQYF	TGTGCCAGCAGCAACCAGCGGGGTTCAGGCTACGAGCAGTACTTC
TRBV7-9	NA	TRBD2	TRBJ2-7	CASSHREYSGGTRYEQYF	TGTGCCAGCAGCCACCGGGAGTACTCGGGGGGTACCCGGTACGAGCAGTACTTC
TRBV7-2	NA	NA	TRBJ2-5	CASSLVGGETQYF	TGTGCCAGCAGCTTAGTGGGTGGGGAGACCCAGTACTTC
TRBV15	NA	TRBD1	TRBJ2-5	CATSITGGMSRETQYF	TGTGCCACCAGCATAACAGGGGGTATGAGTCGAGAGACCCAGTACTTC
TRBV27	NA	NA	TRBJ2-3	CASSLYGSSTDTQYF	TGTGCCAGCAGTTTATACGGATCTAGCACAGATACGCAGTATTTT
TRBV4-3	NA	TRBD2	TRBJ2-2	CASSQEAPGGPNGELFF	TGCGCCAGCAGCCAAGAAGCGCCGGGAGGGCCGAACGGGGAGCTGTTTTTT
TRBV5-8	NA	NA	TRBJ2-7	CASSLAAAYEQYF	TGTGCCAGCAGCTTGGCGGCAGCCTACGAGCAGTACTTC
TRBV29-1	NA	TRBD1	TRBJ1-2	CSVEAQGAGGYTF	TGCAGCGTTGAAGCACAGGGGGCAGGTGGCTACACCTTC
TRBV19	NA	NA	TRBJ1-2	CASSLGLTYGYTF	TGTGCCAGTAGTCTCGGGTTGACGTATGGCTACACCTTC
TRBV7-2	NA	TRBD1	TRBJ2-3	CASSAHRGRGVDTQYF	TGTGCCAGCAGCGCCCACAGGGGGCGAGGGGTAGATACGCAGTATTTT
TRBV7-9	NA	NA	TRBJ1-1	CASRGTSNTEAFF	TGTGCCAGCAGAGGGACATCAAACACTGAAGCTTTCTTT
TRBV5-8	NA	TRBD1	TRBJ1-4	CASSPGTATNEKLFF	TGTGCCAGCAGCCCTGGGACAGCAACTAATGAAAAACTGTTTTTT
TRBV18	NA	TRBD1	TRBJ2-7	CASSPTPGQGYEQYF	TGTGCCAGCTCACCGACCCCGGGACAGGGCTACGAGCAGTACTTC
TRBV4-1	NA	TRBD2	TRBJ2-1	CASSQASGYNEQFF	TGCGCCAGCAGCCAAGCTAGCGGCTACAATGAGCAGTTCTTC
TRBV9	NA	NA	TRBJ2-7	CASSVRGEQRHRLYEQYF	TGTGCCAGCAGCGTGAGGGGGGAACAGCGGCACCGACTCTACGAGCAGTACTTC
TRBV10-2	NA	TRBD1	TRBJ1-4	CASRDRLNEKLFF	TGCGCCAGCCGGGACAGGTTAAATGAAAAACTGTTTTTT
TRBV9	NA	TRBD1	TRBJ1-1	CASSVRQGNTEAFF	TGTGCCAGCAGCGTCCGACAGGGAAACACTGAAGCTTTCTTT